Sequencing of this TCR beta chain was carried out in a study of CD8 T cells in Susac syndrome. After removal of 3 bases from V and 4 bases from J, the junction contained 11 bases not matched to a gene. There are 17 residues in the CDR3. CDR1 is SGDLS, CDR2 YYNGEE, per germline. When the RNA was reverse transcribed, random hexamers were used with an input of roughly 0.45 to 1 ug. MiXCR, applied by TCRdb to the immunoSEQ multiplex PCR reads, yields one record per CDR3 protein. Of 50,000 to 65,000 distinct CDR3 sequences in the sample, roughly nine tenths were seen once. Sequenced: CD8+ T cells from PBMCs. This clonotype was sampled from a human donor in good health. The J gene is TRBJ2-2, the V gene TRBV9; 8 bases align to TRBD2. This chain's CDR3 is CASSAKGGGLSTGELFF. The CDR3 DNA is TGTGCCAGCAGCGCCAAGGGCGGGGGGCTCTCCACCGGGGAGCTGTTTTTT.